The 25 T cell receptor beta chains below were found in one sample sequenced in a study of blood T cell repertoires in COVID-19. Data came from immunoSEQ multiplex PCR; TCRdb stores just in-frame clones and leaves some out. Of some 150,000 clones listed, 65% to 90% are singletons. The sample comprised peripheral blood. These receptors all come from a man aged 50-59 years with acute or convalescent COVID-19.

CDR3 sequence (DNA): TGTGCCAGCAACCTAGGACAGTCGAACACTGAAGCTTTCTTT. It is translated as CASNLGQSNTEAFF. V gene TRBV3-1 (or the pseudogene TRBV3-2) combines with J gene TRBJ1-1; possible D gene TRBD1, 6 bases. CDR1 LGHDT and CDR2 YNNKEL come from the germline V gene (reference sequence). Trimming took off 7 bases at V and 1 base at J, with 13 bases between the two ends. This CDR3 is 14 amino acids long.

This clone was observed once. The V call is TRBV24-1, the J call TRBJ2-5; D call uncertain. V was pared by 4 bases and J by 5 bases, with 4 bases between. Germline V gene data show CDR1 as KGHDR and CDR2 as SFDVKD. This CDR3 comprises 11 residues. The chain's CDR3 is CATSERETQYF. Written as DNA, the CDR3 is TGTGCCACCAGTGAGAGGGAGACCCAGTACTTC.

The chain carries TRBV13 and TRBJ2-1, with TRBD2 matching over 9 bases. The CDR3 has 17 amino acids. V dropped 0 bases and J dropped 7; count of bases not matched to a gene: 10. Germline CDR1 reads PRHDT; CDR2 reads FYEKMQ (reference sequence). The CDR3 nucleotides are TGTGCCAGCAGCTTAGGCCCCGAAGGACTAGCGAGGAATGAGCAGTTCTTC. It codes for CASSLGPEGLARNEQFF.

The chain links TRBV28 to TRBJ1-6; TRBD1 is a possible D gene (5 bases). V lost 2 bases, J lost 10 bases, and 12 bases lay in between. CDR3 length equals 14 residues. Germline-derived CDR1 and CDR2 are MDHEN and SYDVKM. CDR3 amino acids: CASSLSAKGSPLHF. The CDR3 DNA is TGTGCCAGCAGTTTAAGTGCCAAGGGGTCACCCCTCCACTTT.

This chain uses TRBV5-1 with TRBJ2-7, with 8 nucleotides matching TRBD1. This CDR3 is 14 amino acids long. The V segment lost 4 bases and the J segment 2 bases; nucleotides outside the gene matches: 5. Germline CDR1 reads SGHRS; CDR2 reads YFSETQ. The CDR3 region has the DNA TGCGCCAGCAGCCTGGCAGGGGGCGCCTACGAGCAGTACTTC. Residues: CASSLAGGAYEQYF.

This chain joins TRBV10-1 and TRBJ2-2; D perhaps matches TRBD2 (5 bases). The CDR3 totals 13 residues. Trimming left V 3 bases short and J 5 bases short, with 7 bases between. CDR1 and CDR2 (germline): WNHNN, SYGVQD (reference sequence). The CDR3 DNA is TGCGCCAGCAGTGACGAGGGAACCGGGGAGCTGTTTTTT. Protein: CASSDEGTGELFF.

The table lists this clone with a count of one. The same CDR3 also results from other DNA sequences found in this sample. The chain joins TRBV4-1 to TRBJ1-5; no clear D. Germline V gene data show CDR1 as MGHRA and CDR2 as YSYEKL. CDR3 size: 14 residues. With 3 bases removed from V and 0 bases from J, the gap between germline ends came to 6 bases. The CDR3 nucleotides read TGCGCCAGCAGCCAGGTAGATAGCAATCAGCCCCAGCATTTT. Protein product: CASSQVDSNQPQHF.

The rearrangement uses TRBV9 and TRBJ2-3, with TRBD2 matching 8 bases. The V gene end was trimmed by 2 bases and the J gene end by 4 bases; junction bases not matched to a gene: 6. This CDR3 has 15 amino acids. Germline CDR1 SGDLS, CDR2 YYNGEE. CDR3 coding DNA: TGTGCCAGCAGCGTCTCTAGCGGGTTCCCAGATACGCAGTATTTT. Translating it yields CASSVSSGFPDTQYF.

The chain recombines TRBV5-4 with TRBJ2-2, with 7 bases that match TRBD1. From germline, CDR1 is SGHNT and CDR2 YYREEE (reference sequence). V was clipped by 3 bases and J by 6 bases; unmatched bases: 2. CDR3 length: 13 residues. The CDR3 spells CASSSGTAGELFF. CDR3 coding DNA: TGTGCCAGCAGCTCTGGGACAGCCGGGGAGCTGTTTTTT.

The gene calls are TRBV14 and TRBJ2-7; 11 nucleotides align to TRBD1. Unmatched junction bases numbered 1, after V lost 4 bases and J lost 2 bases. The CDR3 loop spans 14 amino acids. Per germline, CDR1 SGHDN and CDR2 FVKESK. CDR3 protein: CASSPGQGAYEQYF. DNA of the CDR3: TGTGCCAGCAGCCCGGGACAGGGGGCCTACGAGCAGTACTTC. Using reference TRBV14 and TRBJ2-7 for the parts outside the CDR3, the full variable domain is EAGVTQFPSHSVIEKGQTVTLRCDPISGHDNLYWYRRVMGKEIKFLLHFVKESKQDESGMPNNRFLAERTGGTYSTLKVQPAELEDSGVYFCASSPGQGAYEQYFGPGTRLTVT.

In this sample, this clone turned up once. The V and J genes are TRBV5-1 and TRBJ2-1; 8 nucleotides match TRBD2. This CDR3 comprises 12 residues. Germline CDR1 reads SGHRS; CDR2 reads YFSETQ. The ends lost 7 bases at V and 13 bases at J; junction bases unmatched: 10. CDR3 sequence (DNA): TGCGCCAGCTTCCGGGAGGGGGTGGGCCAGTTCTTC. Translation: CASFREGVGQFF.

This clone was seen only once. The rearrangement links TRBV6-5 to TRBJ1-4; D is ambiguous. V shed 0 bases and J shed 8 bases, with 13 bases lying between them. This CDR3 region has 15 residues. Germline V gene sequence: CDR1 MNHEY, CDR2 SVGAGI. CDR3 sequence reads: CASSYSSGIEEKLFF. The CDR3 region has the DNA TGTGCCAGCAGTTACTCGAGCGGTATAGAGGAAAAACTGTTTTTT.

Here the CDR3 DNA reads TGTGCCGGACAGACGCGGACCAACTATGGCTACACCTTC. Translating it yields CAGQTRTNYGYTF. The chain joins TRBV2 to TRBJ1-2; D is possibly TRBD1 (6 bases). The CDR3 is 13 residues long. Trimming cost V 11 bases and J 2 bases, with 15 bases left between them. Germline loops: CDR1 SNHLY, CDR2 FYNNEI.

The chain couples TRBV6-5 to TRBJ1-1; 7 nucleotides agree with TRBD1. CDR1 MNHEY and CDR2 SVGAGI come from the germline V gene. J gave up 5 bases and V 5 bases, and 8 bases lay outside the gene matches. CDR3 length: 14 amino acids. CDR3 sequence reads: CASSRDRWGTEAFF. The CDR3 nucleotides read TGTGCCAGCAGTCGGGACAGATGGGGGACTGAAGCTTTCTTT.

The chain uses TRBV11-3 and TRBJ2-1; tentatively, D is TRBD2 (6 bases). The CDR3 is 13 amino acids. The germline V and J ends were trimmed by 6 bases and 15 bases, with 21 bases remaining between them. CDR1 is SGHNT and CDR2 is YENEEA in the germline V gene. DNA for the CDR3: TGTGCCAGCAGTCGAGGAGAGGCGGGGTTAAGGTTCTTC. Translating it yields CASSRGEAGLRFF.

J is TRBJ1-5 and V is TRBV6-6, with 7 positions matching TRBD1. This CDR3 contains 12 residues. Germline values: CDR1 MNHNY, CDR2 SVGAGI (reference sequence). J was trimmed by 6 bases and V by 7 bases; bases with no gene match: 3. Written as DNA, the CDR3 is TGTGCCAGCACCTCAGGGGGTCAGCCCCAGCATTTT. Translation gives CASTSGGQPQHF.

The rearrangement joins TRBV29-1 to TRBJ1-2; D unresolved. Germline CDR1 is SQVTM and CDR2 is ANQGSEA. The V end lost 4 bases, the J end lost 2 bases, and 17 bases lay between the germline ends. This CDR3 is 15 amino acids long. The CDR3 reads CSVAVLRTGNYGYTF. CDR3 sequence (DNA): TGCAGCGTTGCGGTTTTGCGGACGGGAAACTATGGCTACACCTTC.

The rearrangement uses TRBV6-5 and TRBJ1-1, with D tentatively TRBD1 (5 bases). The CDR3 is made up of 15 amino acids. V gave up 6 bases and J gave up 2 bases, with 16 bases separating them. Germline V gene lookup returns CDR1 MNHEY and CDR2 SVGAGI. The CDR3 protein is CASRGRRDPNTEAFF. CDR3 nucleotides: TGTGCCAGCAGAGGTAGGCGGGACCCAAACACTGAAGCTTTCTTT.

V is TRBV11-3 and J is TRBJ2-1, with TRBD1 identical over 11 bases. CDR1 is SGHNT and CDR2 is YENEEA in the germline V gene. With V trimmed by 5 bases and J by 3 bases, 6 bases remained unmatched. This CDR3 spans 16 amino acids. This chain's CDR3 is CASSKGGTGGYNEQFF. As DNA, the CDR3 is TGTGCCAGCAGCAAGGGAGGGACAGGGGGCTACAATGAGCAGTTCTTC.

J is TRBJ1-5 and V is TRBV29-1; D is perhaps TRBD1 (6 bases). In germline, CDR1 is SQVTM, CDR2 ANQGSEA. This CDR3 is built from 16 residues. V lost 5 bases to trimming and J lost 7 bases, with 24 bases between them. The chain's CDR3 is CSVKISVQGSDQPQHF. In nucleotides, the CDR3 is TGCAGCGTTAAAATCTCCGTACAGGGATCGGACCAGCCCCAGCATTTT.

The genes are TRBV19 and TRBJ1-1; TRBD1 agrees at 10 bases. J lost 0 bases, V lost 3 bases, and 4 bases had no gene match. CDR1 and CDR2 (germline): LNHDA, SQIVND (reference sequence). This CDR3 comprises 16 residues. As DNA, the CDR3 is TGTGCCAGTAGTATCGAAGACAGGGGGCTGAACACTGAAGCTTTCTTT. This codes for CASSIEDRGLNTEAFF. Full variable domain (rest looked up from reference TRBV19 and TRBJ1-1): DGGITQSPKYLFRKEGQNVTLSCEQNLNHDAMYWYRQDPGQGLRLIYYSQIVNDFQKGDIAEGYSVSREKKESFPLTVTSAQKNPTAFYLCASSIEDRGLNTEAFFGQGTRLTVV.

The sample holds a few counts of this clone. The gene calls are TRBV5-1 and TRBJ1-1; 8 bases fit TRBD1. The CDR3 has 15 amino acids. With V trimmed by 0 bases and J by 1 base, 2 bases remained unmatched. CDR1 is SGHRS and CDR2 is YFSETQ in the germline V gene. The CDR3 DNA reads TGCGCCAGCAGCTTGGGAACAGGGGGGAACACTGAAGCTTTCTTT. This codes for CASSLGTGGNTEAFF.

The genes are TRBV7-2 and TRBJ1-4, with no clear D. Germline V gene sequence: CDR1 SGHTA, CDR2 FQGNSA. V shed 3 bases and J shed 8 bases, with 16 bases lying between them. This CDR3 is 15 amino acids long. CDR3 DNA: TGTGCCAGCAGCTTCCGATCGGGGAGGCAAGAAAAACTGTTTTTT. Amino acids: CASSFRSGRQEKLFF.

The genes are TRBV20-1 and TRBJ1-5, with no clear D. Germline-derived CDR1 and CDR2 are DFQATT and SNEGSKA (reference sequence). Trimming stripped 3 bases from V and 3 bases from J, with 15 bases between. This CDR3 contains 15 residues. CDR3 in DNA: TGCAGTGCTAGTAACCCCCGGGGTAACAATCAGCCCCAGCATTTT. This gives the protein CSASNPRGNNQPQHF.

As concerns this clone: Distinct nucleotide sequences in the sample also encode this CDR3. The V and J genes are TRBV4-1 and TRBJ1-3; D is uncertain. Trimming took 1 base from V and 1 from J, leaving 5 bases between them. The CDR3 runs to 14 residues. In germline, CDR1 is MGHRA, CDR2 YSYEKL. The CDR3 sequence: CASSQAGSGNTIYF. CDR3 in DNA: TGCGCCAGCAGCCAAGCAGGTTCTGGAAACACCATATATTTT.